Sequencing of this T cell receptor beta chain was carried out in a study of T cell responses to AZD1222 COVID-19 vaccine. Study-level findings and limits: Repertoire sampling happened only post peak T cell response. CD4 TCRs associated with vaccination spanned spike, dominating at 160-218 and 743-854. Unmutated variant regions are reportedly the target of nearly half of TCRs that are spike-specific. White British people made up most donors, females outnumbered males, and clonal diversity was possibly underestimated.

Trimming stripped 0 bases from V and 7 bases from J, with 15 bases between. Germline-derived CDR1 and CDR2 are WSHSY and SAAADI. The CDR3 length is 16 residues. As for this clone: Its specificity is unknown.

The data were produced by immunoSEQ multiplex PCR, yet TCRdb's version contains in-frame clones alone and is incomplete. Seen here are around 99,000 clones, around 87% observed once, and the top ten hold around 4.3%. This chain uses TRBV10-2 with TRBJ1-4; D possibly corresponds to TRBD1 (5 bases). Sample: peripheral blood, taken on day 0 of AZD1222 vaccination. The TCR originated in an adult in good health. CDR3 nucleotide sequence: TGCGCCAGCAGTGAGTCGAAATGGGGGTTTGGTGAAAAACTGTTTTTT. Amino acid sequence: CASSESKWGFGEKLFF.